This T cell receptor (beta chain) was observed in a study of shared clonotypes between healthy human individuals. Deep level was the assay's run setting. Generated by immunoSEQ multiplex PCR, the TCRdb table keeps only in-frame clones and is missing some. This sample has more than 2 million clones, with 90% to 97% found just once. This clone was counted a single time. The antigen remains undetermined. Study-wide results and limits: Among several donors, around 5% of naive CD4 clonotypes were found in common. Researchers found naive subsets generally carried larger estimated richness than memory subsets. The expectation was that sequencing depth would affect clonotype sharing among donors.

The length of the CDR3 is 15 residues. V lost 0 bases and J lost 8; bases outside the gene matches: 6. Germline V gene data show CDR1 as SGHRS and CDR2 as YFSETQ. Sequencing input: naive CD4+ T cells sorted from blood. Subset denoted: CD45RA+ positively selected. The V and J genes are TRBV5-1 and TRBJ2-1, with 9 bases aligning to TRBD2. This receptor was identified in a man aged 18 to 30 in good health. DNA of the CDR3: TGCGCCAGCAGCTTGGTAGCGGGAGAACGGGATGAGCAGTTCTTC. Translation gives CASSLVAGERDEQFF. The full variable domain, its missing parts supplied by reference TRBV5-1 and TRBJ2-1, is KAGVTQTPRYLIKTRGQQVTLSCSPISGHRSVSWYQQTPGQGLQFLFEYFSETQRNKGNFPGRFSGRQFSNSRSEMNVSTLELGDSALYLCASSLVAGERDEQFFGPGTRLTVL.